One sample yielded the 11 T cell receptor beta chains listed below, sequenced in a study of post-analysis software for immune sequencing data. Study-wide points: Controls showed lower frequencies than patients for 4 or 5 TRBV segments, and TRBV5-6, TRBV5-1 and TRBV20-1 were among these.

No antigen has been identified for these receptors. TCR beta cDNA libraries included unique molecular identifiers. TCRdb called the PCR reads again in MiXCR, with one record for every CDR3 protein. The table lists around 440,000 distinct CDR3 sequences, roughly 45% of them singletons, with about 12% in the top ten. The sequencing input was blood. All receptors come from a girl aged 5 to 17 with multiple sclerosis.

The chain joins TRBV2 to TRBJ1-5, with D perhaps matching TRBD1 (5 bases). CDR1 SNHLY and CDR2 FYNNEI come from the germline V gene. The V and J ends lost 6 bases and 1 base respectively, with 16 bases between them. CDR3 size: 16 residues. The CDR3 coding sequence is TGTGCCAGCAGCGCCCGGGCGGGGGTAAGCAATCAGCCCCAGCATTTT. It encodes CASSARAGVSNQPQHF.

This clonotype was seen only a few times. The chain is built from TRBV15 and TRBJ2-1; D not resolved. Trimming shortened V by 1 base and J by 2 bases, and 18 bases separated the two germline ends. CDR1 and CDR2 (germline): LNHNV, YYDKDF (reference sequence). The CDR3 is 18 residues long. In DNA, the CDR3 is TGTGCCACCAGCAGAGTACCCCAGATGGTATTGCCCTACAATGAGCAGTTCTTC. This codes for CATSRVPQMVLPYNEQFF.

The chain couples TRBV20-1 to TRBJ2-5; the D is unclear. V was cut by 3 bases and J by 5 bases, with 10 bases left in between. The CDR3 extends over 12 amino acids. Per germline, CDR1 DFQATT and CDR2 SNEGSKA (reference sequence). This CDR3 is CSARSGRETQYF. CDR3 nucleotides: TGCAGTGCTAGGTCCGGCCGGGAGACCCAGTACTTC.

This clonotype was counted many times. V and J are TRBV20-1 and TRBJ2-7; D remains unclear. Trimming removed 5 bases at V and 0 bases at J, with 5 bases between. Germline assignment: CDR1 DFQATT and CDR2 SNEGSKA (reference sequence). The CDR3 has 11 amino acids. The CDR3, as DNA: TGCAGTGCTGGCCTCTCCTACGAGCAGTACTTC. This translates into CSAGLSYEQYF.

The rearrangement uses TRBV3-1 and TRBJ2-1; a possible D gene is TRBD2 (6 bases). The germline gives CDR1 LGHDT, CDR2 YNNKEL (reference sequence). V gave up 2 bases and J gave up 9 bases, with 20 bases separating them. This CDR3 has 16 amino acids. In DNA, the CDR3 is TGTGCCAGCAGCCAAACAATAGCGGCCGAGGGTGGTGAGCAGTTCTTC. As protein: CASSQTIAAEGGEQFF.

This chain joins TRBV6-5 and TRBJ1-2, with TRBD1 as a possible D gene (6 bases). Germline CDR1 reads MNHEY; CDR2 reads SVGAGI. V lost 5 bases and J lost 4, with 14 bases in between. CDR3 length: 14 residues. The CDR3 is CASSPHREGYGYTF. CDR3 bases: TGTGCCAGCAGTCCGCACAGGGAAGGCTATGGCTACACCTTC.

V is TRBV5-1 and J is TRBJ2-7, with no clear D. The germline gives CDR1 SGHRS, CDR2 YFSETQ. The CDR3 sequence is 14 residues long. V lost 5 bases and J lost 2, with 14 bases in between. CDR3 coding DNA: TGCGCCAGCAGACTCGAATGGGGTGCCTACGAGCAGTACTTC. This sequence encodes CASRLEWGAYEQYF.

The rearrangement uses TRBV7-9 and TRBJ1-5; TRBD1 agrees at 7 bases. CDR3 length: 15 amino acids. Unmatched junction bases numbered 3, after V lost 2 bases and J lost 2 bases. Germline V lookup: CDR1 SEHNR, CDR2 FQNEAQ (reference sequence). CDR3 nucleotides: TGTGCCAGCAGCTTATACACAGGGGGCAATCAGCCCCAGCATTTT. Translating it yields CASSLYTGGNQPQHF.

This clonotype was detected ten times or more. CDR3 loop: CSANPADTQYF. DNA of the CDR3: TGCAGTGCTAACCCGGCAGATACGCAGTATTTT. This sequence joins TRBV20-1 and TRBJ2-3; D ambiguous. The V gene lost 4 bases and the J gene lost 4 bases, with 6 bases spanning the gap. The CDR3 consists of 11 residues. Germline V gene data show CDR1 as DFQATT and CDR2 as SNEGSKA (reference sequence).

V and J are TRBV7-8 and TRBJ1-4; D is undetermined. Trimming shortened V by 3 bases and J by 5 bases, and 7 bases separated the two germline ends. CDR3 length equals 13 residues. The germline gives CDR1 SGHVS, CDR2 FQNEAQ. The CDR3 sequence: CASSLDGNEKLFF. As DNA, the CDR3 is TGTGCCAGCAGCTTGGACGGAAATGAAAAACTGTTTTTT.

This clonotype was detected only a few times. V usage is TRBV12-3 or TRBV12-4 and J usage is TRBJ2-5; D might be TRBD1 (6 bases). The CDR3 contains 14 residues. The V end was cut by 7 bases, the J end by 1 base, with 13 bases between. The CDR3 sequence: CASITTGAQETQYF. CDR3 in DNA: TGTGCCAGCATCACGACAGGCGCCCAAGAGACCCAGTACTTC.